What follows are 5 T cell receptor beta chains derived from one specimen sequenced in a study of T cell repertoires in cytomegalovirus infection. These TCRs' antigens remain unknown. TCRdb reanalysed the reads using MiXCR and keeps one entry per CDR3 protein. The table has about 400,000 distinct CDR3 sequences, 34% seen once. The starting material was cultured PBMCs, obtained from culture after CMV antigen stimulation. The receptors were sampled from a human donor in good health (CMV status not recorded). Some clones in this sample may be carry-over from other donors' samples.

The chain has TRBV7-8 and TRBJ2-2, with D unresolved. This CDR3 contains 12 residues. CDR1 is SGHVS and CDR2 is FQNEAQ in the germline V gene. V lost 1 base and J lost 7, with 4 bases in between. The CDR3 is CASSLDYGELFF. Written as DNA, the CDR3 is TGTGCCAGCAGCTTAGACTACGGGGAGCTGTTTTTT.

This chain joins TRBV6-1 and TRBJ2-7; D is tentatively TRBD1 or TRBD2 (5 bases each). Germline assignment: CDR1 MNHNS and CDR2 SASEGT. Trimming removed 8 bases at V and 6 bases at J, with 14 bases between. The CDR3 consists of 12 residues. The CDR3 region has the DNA TGTGCCAGCGGTATCTCGGGACGCGAGCAGTACTTC. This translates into CASGISGREQYF.

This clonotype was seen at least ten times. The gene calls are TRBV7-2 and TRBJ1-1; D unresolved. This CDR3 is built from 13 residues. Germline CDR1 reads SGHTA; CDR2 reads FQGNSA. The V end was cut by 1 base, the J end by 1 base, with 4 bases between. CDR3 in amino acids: CASSLVRNTEAFF. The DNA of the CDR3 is TGTGCCAGCAGCTTAGTTAGGAACACTGAAGCTTTCTTT.

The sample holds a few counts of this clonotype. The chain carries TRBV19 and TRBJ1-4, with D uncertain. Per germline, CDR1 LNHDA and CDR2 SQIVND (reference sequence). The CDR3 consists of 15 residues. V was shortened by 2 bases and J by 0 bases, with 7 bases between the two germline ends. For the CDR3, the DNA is TGTGCCAGTAGTATACGGGCAGCAACTAATGAAAAACTGTTTTTT. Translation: CASSIRAATNEKLFF.

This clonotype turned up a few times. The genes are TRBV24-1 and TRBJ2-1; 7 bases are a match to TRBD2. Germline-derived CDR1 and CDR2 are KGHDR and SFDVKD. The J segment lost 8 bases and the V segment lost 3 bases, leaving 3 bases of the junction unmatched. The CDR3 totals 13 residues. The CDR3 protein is CATSDGGVDEQFF. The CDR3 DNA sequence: TGTGCCACCAGTGATGGGGGGGTAGATGAGCAGTTCTTC.